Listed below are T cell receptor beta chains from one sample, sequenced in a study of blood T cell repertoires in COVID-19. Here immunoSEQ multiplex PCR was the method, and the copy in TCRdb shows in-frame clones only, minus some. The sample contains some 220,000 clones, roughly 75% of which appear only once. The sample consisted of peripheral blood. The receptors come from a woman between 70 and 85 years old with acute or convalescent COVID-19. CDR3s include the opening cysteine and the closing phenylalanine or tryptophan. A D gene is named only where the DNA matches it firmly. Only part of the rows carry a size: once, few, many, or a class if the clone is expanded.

CDR3: CAWRSPELAKNIQYF
DNA: TGTGCCTGGAGGTCCCCGGAGCTGGCCAAAAACATTCAGTACTTC
V: TRBV30
D: .
length: 15
J: TRBJ2-4
size: few

CDR3: CASSLGLAGGPGETQYF
DNA: TGTGCCAGCAGCTTAGGTCTAGCGGGGGGGCCTGGGGAGACCCAGTACTTC
V: TRBV7-2
D: TRBD2
length: 17
J: TRBJ2-5
size: .

CDR3: CASSEGPGGYEQYF
DNA: TGTGCCAGCAGTGAAGGCCCAGGGGGCTACGAGCAGTACTTC
V: TRBV6-1
D: TRBD1
length: 14
J: TRBJ2-7
size: .

CDR3: CSVDRRGTGAYEQYF
DNA: TGCAGCGTTGACCGTCGTGGGACAGGGGCTTACGAGCAGTACTTC
V: TRBV29-1
D: TRBD1
length: 15
J: TRBJ2-7
size: .

CDR3: CASSHTGSSYNEQFF
DNA: TGTGCCAGCAGCCACACGGGGTCTTCCTACAATGAGCAGTTCTTC
V: TRBV14
D: .
length: 15
J: TRBJ2-1
size: .

CDR3: CASSLRTSGGAGELFF
DNA: TGTGCCAGCAGCTTGAGGACTAGCGGGGGGGCCGGGGAGCTGTTTTTT
V: TRBV5-4
D: TRBD2
length: 16
J: TRBJ2-2
size: .

CDR3: CASLRGSSYNEQFF
DNA: TGTGCCAGCCTGCGGGGGAGCTCCTACAATGAGCAGTTCTTC
V: TRBV2
D: TRBD2
length: 14
J: TRBJ2-1
size: .

CDR3: CASSRDFQETQYF
DNA: TGTGCCAGCAGTAGGGACTTTCAAGAGACCCAGTACTTC
V: TRBV7-2
D: .
length: 13
J: TRBJ2-5
size: few

CDR3: CAIGPNYGYTF
DNA: TGTGCCATCGGGCCGAACTATGGCTACACCTTC
V: TRBV10-3
D: .
length: 11
J: TRBJ1-2
size: .

CDR3: CASSIDDSLQPQHF
DNA: TGTGCCAGTAGTATTGATGACAGTCTTCAGCCCCAGCATTTT
V: TRBV19
D: .
length: 14
J: TRBJ1-5
size: .

CDR3: CAISESMARYEQYF
DNA: TGTGCCATCAGTGAGTCGATGGCCAGGTACGAGCAGTACTTC
V: TRBV10-3
D: .
length: 14
J: TRBJ2-7
size: once

CDR3: CASSPRTSRGTDTQYF
DNA: TGTGCCAGCAGCCCCCGGACTAGCCGGGGCACAGATACGCAGTATTTT
V: TRBV7-9
D: TRBD2
length: 16
J: TRBJ2-3
size: .

CDR3: CASSLGAQVPQHF
DNA: TGTGCCAGCAGCTTAGGAGCCCAAGTGCCCCAGCATTTT
V: TRBV7-9
D: .
length: 13
J: TRBJ1-5
size: .

CDR3: CASSLSGGQETQYF
DNA: TGTGCCAGCAGCTTATCGGGTGGACAAGAGACCCAGTACTTC
V: TRBV7-3
D: .
length: 14
J: TRBJ2-5
size: .

CDR3: CAWRAPDRDEKLFF
DNA: TGTGCCTGGAGGGCCCCGGACAGGGACGAAAAACTGTTTTTT
V: TRBV30
D: TRBD1
length: 14
J: TRBJ1-4
size: .

CDR3: CASSGETAGSGNTIYF
DNA: TGTGCCAGCAGTGGTGAGACAGCCGGGTCCGGAAACACCATATATTTT
V: TRBV6-4
D: .
length: 16
J: TRBJ1-3
size: .

CDR3: CASSQWTGGNEAFF
DNA: TGTGCCAGCAGCCAATGGACAGGGGGTAATGAAGCTTTCTTT
V: TRBV3-1/TRBV3-2
D: TRBD1
length: 14
J: TRBJ1-1
size: .

CDR3: CASSLTTSGGNQFF
DNA: TGTGCCAGCAGCTTAACGACTAGCGGGGGGAACCAGTTCTTC
V: TRBV11-3
D: TRBD2
length: 14
J: TRBJ2-1
size: .

CDR3: CASSSLRDSGNTIYF
DNA: TGTGCCAGCAGTTCTCTGCGAGACTCTGGAAACACCATATATTTT
V: TRBV5-5
D: .
length: 15
J: TRBJ1-3
size: .

CDR3: CASSLGTIKETQYF
DNA: TGTGCCAGCAGCCTTGGGACTATCAAAGAGACCCAGTACTTC
V: TRBV3-1/TRBV3-2
D: TRBD2
length: 14
J: TRBJ2-5
size: .

CDR3: CASRGWDRMNTEAFF
DNA: TGTGCCAGCAGGGGGTGGGACAGGATGAACACTGAAGCTTTCTTT
V: TRBV2
D: TRBD1
length: 15
J: TRBJ1-1
size: many

CDR3: CSTTQRGPQETQYF
DNA: TGCAGCACCACGCAGCGGGGGCCACAAGAGACCCAGTACTTC
V: TRBV29-1
D: TRBD2
length: 14
J: TRBJ2-5
size: .

CDR3: CASSLVEYNSPLHF
DNA: TGTGCCAGCAGCTTGGTAGAGTATAATTCACCCCTCCACTTT
V: TRBV5-7
D: .
length: 14
J: TRBJ1-6
size: .

CDR3: CASSLSGGGDEQYF
DNA: TGTGCCAGCAGCCTAAGCGGGGGGGGCGACGAGCAGTACTTC
V: TRBV7-2
D: TRBD2
length: 14
J: TRBJ2-7
size: few